The 17 T cell receptor beta chains in this list originate from one sample, sequenced in a study of blood T cell repertoires in COVID-19. Using immunoSEQ multiplex PCR, the repertoire was profiled, and TCRdb retains in-frame clones only, with some absent. Of about 170,000 clones listed, 70% to 80% are singletons. Material for sequencing was peripheral blood. These receptors came from a man in his sixties with acute or convalescent COVID-19.

The chain joins TRBV19 to TRBJ1-1; 7 bases align to TRBD1. CDR1 is LNHDA and CDR2 is SQIVND in the germline V gene (reference sequence). This CDR3 region has 15 residues. The V segment lost 5 bases and the J segment 1 base; nucleotides outside the gene matches: 7. The CDR3 here is CASSSGQATNTEAFF. As DNA, the CDR3 is TGTGCCAGTAGTTCCGGACAGGCTACGAACACTGAAGCTTTCTTT.

This clone appeared a few times. The rearrangement joins TRBV12-3 or TRBV12-4 to TRBJ1-1; D unclear. The CDR3 runs 11 residues. Trimming cost V 6 bases and J 1 base, with 3 bases left between them. The CDR3 sequence is CASRQNTEAFF. The CDR3 DNA is TGTGCCAGCAGACAGAACACTGAAGCTTTCTTT.

The table lists this clone with a few counts. V gene TRBV2 combines with J gene TRBJ2-7; TRBD2 agrees at 8 bases. Trimming at V came to 1 base and at J to 2 bases, leaving 4 bases not matched to a gene. Germline CDR1 reads SNHLY; CDR2 reads FYNNEI. This CDR3 contains 15 residues. CDR3 DNA sequence: TGTGCCAGCAGTGAAGAGGCGGGGGGAACCTACGAGCAGTACTTC. Its translation is CASSEEAGGTYEQYF.

The chain joins TRBV12-5 to TRBJ2-5; a possible D gene is TRBD1 (5 bases). From germline, CDR1 is LGHNT and CDR2 FRNRAP. This CDR3 is 14 amino acids long. V was shortened by 1 base and J by 1 base, with 7 bases between the two germline ends. The CDR3 protein is CASGLGQIQETQYF. Here the CDR3 DNA reads TGTGCTAGTGGTTTGGGACAGATCCAAGAGACCCAGTACTTC.

This chain connects TRBV5-6 to TRBJ1-1; possible D gene TRBD1, 5 bases. The V and J ends lost 2 bases and 8 bases respectively, with 10 bases between them. Germline V lookup: CDR1 SGHDT, CDR2 YYEEEE. The CDR3 contains 12 residues. The CDR3 sequence is CASSLVEGEAFF. The CDR3 DNA follows: TGTGCCAGCAGCTTAGTGGAGGGGGAAGCTTTCTTT.

The chain uses TRBV2 and TRBJ1-2; 12 positions agree with TRBD1. Germline V gene sequence: CDR1 SNHLY, CDR2 FYNNEI. The junction had 7 bases not matched to a gene; V was cut back by 7 bases and J by 4 bases. This CDR3 is 15 amino acids long. CDR3 sequence (DNA): TGTGCCAGCATGGCCGGGACAGGGGGCGGCTATGGCTACACCTTC. It yields the protein CASMAGTGGGYGYTF.

V is TRBV14 and J is TRBJ2-4; the match to TRBD2 covers 7 bases. The germline CDR1 and CDR2 sequences are SGHDN and FVKESK. This CDR3 contains 14 residues. V shed 0 bases and J 8 bases; nucleotides not matched to a gene: 4. This CDR3 is CASSQDWAGDIQYF. The CDR3 nucleotides read TGTGCCAGCAGCCAAGATTGGGCGGGAGACATTCAGTACTTC.

The genes are TRBV25-1 and TRBJ2-6; 12 bases align to TRBD1. Germline V gene data show CDR1 as MGHDK and CDR2 as SYGVNS. J was trimmed by 4 bases and V by 6 bases; bases with no gene match: 10. This CDR3 is 18 amino acids long. The CDR3 region is CASSFIRDRGPGANVLTF. For the CDR3, the DNA is TGTGCCAGCAGCTTCATACGGGACAGGGGGCCGGGGGCCAACGTCCTGACTTTC.

The V gene is TRBV24-1, the J gene TRBJ1-4; a possible D gene is TRBD1 (5 bases). CDR3 length equals 15 residues. Germline V gene sequence: CDR1 KGHDR, CDR2 SFDVKD. With 6 bases removed from V and 8 bases from J, the gap between germline ends came to 18 bases. CDR3 sequence reads: CATSYPKEGAEKLFF. The CDR3 DNA reads TGTGCCACCAGTTACCCCAAGGAAGGGGCCGAAAAACTGTTTTTT.

The V call is TRBV5-1, the J call TRBJ2-1; perhaps TRBD1 as D (6 bases). With 0 bases removed from V and 10 bases from J, the gap between germline ends came to 8 bases. Germline V gives CDR1 SGHRS, CDR2 YFSETQ. The CDR3 spans 12 residues. The CDR3 bases are TGCGCCAGCAGCTTGGTCCAGGGGGAGCAGTTCTTC. Amino acids: CASSLVQGEQFF.

This chain links TRBV5-4 with TRBJ1-1, with D unclear. The length of the CDR3 is 13 residues. The V end lost 4 bases, the J end lost 1 base, and 8 bases lay between the germline ends. Germline-derived CDR1 and CDR2 are SGHNT and YYREEE (reference sequence). The CDR3 DNA is TGTGCCAGCAGCGTATACAAGAACACTGAAGCTTTCTTT. Amino acids: CASSVYKNTEAFF. The whole variable domain, filled in from reference TRBV5-4 and TRBJ1-1, reads ETGVTQSPTHLIKTRGQQVTLRCSSQSGHNTVSWYQQALGQGPQFIFQYYREEENGRGNFPPRFSGLQFPNYSSELNVNALELDDSALYLCASSVYKNTEAFFGQGTRLTVV.

The chain recombines TRBV29-1 with TRBJ2-4; possibly TRBD2 for D (5 bases). Trimming pared 7 bases from V and 6 bases from J, leaving 22 bases between. This CDR3 region has 15 residues. CDR1 and CDR2 (germline): SQVTM, ANQGSEA. The CDR3: CSATGLEPLTNIQYF. Written as DNA, the CDR3 is TGCAGCGCCACCGGACTGGAGCCGCTAACAAACATTCAGTACTTC.

This chain connects TRBV12-3 or TRBV12-4 to TRBJ1-5, with D possibly matching TRBD1 (6 bases). The CDR3 has 13 amino acids. Trimming took off 5 bases at V and 9 bases at J, with 14 bases between the two ends. The CDR3 bases are TGTGCCAGCAGTCCCCAAGGGGGTCCGCCCCAGCATTTT. This gives the protein CASSPQGGPPQHF.

This chain uses TRBV9 with TRBJ2-5; no reliable D call. V dropped 0 bases and J dropped 2 bases, with 8 bases sitting between them. This CDR3 is built from 14 residues. Per the germline V gene, CDR1 is SGDLS and CDR2 is YYNGEE. CDR3: CASSVVADQETQYF. CDR3 nucleotides: TGTGCCAGCAGCGTAGTGGCGGATCAAGAGACCCAGTACTTC. The full variable domain, rest sourced from reference TRBV9 and TRBJ2-5, is DSGVTQTPKHLITATGQRVTLRCSPRSGDLSVYWYQQSLDQGLQFLIQYYNGEERAKGNILERFSAQQFPDLHSELNLSSLELGDSALYFCASSVVADQETQYFGPGTRLLVL.

The chain couples TRBV2 to TRBJ2-7, with 8 bases fitting TRBD1. The ends lost 4 bases at V and 2 bases at J; junction bases unmatched: 10. The CDR3 contains 16 residues. CDR1 and CDR2 (germline): SNHLY, FYNNEI. CDR3 loop: CASSAAARTGTYEQYF. The CDR3 DNA reads TGTGCCAGCAGTGCTGCGGCAAGGACAGGGACCTACGAGCAGTACTTC.

The rearrangement joins TRBV14 to TRBJ2-7; possibly TRBD1 for D (5 bases). V lost 0 bases and J 3 bases, leaving 12 bases between the germline ends. The CDR3 totals 15 residues. Per germline, CDR1 SGHDN and CDR2 FVKESK. This CDR3 reads CASSQDRDSFYEQYF. As DNA, the CDR3 is TGTGCCAGCAGCCAAGACAGGGATTCCTTCTACGAGCAGTACTTC.

The rearrangement uses TRBV18 and TRBJ1-5; D possibly corresponds to TRBD1 (6 bases). This CDR3 contains 12 residues. Trimming took off 5 bases at V and 9 bases at J, with 11 bases between the two ends. The V gene's germline CDR1 is KGHSH and CDR2 LQKENI. The chain's CDR3 is CASSIQGPPQHF. CDR3 nucleotides: TGTGCCAGCTCAATACAGGGACCGCCCCAGCATTTT. The full variable domain, in which reference TRBV18 and TRBJ1-5 provide the parts outside the CDR3, is NAGVMQNPRHLVRRRGQEARLRCSPMKGHSHVYWYRQLPEEGLKFMVYLQKENIIDESGMPKERFSAEFPKEGPSILRIQQVVRGDSAAYFCASSIQGPPQHFGDGTRLSIL.